The clone carrying this T cell receptor (beta chain) rates as hyperexpanded. Its cognate antigen is unknown. This entry comes from a study of regulatory T cells in long-lasting Graves disease. Whole-study results and caveats: Persistent disease preferred TRBV28, TRBJ1-2 and TRBJ2-5. Limited sample numbers may have lowered accuracy.

Documented time point: newly diagnosed GD, antithyroid drugs for less than 3 months. The authors made the TCR library using RNA they extracted from PBMCs. Germline CDR1 SGHRS, CDR2 YFSETQ. This CDR3 has 14 amino acids. The J segment lost 0 bases and the V segment lost 4 bases, leaving 2 bases of the junction unmatched. The authors built TCR beta libraries using iRepertoire HTBI primers and Arm-PCR of CDR3 regions. TCRdb called the multiplex PCR reads again in MiXCR, with one record for every CDR3 protein. The table has approximately 350,000 distinct CDR3 sequences, approximately 15% seen once. These data also formed part of another study, on T cells in Graves' hyperthyroidism and ophthalmopathy. That source reports: Across 18 months, stable Graves' hyperthyroidism was marked by no progression to ophthalmopathy. Patients showing uncontrolled infection, other autoimmune disease, pregnancy or lactation were ineligible.

The origin of this receptor is a man in his forties with Graves disease. The material was peripheral blood mononuclear cells (PBMCs), obtained at new diagnosis, from a patient treated with antithyroid drugs. The rearrangement joins TRBV5-1 to TRBJ2-3; 7 bases match TRBD1. The CDR3 sequence is CASSLGQSTDTQYF. CDR3 in DNA: TGCGCCAGCAGCCTGGGACAGAGCACAGATACGCAGTATTTT.